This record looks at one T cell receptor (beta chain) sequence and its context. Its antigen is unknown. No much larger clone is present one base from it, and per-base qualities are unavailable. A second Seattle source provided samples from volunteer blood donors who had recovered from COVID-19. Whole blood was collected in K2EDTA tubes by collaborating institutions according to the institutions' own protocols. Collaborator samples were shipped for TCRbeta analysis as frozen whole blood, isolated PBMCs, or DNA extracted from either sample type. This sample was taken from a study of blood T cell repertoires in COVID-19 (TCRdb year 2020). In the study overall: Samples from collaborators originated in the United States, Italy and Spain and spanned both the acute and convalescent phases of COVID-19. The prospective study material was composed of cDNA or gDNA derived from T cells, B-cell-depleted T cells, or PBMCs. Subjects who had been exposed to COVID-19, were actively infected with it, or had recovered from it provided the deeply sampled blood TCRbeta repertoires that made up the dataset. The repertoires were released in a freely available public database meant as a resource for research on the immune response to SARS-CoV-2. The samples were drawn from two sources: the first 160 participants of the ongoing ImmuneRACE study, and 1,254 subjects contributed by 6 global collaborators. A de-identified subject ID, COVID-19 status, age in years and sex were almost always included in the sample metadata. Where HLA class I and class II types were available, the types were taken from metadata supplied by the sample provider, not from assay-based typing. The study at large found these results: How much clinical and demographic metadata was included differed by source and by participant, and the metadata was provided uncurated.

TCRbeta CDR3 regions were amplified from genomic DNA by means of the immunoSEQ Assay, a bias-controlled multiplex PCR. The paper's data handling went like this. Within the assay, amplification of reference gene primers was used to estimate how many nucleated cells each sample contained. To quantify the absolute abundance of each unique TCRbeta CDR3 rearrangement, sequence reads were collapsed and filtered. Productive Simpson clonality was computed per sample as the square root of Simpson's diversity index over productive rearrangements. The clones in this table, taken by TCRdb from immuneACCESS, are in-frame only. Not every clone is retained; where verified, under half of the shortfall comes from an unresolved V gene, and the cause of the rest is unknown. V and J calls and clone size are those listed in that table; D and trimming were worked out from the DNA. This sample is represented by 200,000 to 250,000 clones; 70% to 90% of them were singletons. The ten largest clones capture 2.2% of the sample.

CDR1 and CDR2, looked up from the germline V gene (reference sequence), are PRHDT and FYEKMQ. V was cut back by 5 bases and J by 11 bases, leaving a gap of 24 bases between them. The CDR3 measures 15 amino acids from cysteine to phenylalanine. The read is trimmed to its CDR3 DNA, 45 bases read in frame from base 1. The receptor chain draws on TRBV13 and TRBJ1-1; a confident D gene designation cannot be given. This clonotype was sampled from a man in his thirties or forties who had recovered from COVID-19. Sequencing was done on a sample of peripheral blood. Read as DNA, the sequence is TGTGCCAGCAGCCCCATCCCGTGGCTTTGGGAGGAGGCTTTCTTT. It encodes CASSPIPWLWEEAFF.